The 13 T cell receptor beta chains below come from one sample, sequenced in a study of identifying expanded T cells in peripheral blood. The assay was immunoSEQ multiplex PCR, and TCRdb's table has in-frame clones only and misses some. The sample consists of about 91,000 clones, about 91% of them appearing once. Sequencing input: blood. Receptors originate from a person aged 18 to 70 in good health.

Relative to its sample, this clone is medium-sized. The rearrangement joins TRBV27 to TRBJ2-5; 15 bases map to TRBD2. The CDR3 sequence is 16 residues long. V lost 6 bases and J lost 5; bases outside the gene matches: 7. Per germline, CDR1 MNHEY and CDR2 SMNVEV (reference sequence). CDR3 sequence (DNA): TGTGCCAGCAGCCCGGGACTAGCGGGGGGTCAGGAGACCCAGTACTTC. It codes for CASSPGLAGGQETQYF.

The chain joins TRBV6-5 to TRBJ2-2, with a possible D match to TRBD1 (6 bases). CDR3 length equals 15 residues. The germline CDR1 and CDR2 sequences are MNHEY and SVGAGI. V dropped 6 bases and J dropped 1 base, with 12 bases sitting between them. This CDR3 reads CASRPGTLNTGELFF. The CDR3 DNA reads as TGTGCCAGCAGACCCGGGACACTGAACACCGGGGAGCTGTTTTTT.

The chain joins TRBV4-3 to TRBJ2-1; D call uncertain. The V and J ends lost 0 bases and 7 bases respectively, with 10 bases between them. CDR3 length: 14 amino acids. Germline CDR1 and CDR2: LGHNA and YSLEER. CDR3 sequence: CASSQDRSGNEQFF. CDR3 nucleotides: TGCGCCAGCAGCCAAGATCGGTCAGGTAATGAGCAGTTCTTC.

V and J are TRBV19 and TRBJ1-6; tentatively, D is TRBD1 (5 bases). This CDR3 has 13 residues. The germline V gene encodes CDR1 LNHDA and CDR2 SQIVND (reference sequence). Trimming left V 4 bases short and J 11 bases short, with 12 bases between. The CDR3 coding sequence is TGTGCCAGTAGTACCGGGACCCATCCACCCCTCCACTTT. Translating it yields CASSTGTHPPLHF.

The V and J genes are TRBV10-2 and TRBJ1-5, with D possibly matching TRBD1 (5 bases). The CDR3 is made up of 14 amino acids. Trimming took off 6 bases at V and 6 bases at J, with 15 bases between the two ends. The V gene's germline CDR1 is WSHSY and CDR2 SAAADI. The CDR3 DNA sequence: TGCGCCAGCAGGGAGGGGACCGCTGTTCAGCCCCAGCATTTT. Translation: CASREGTAVQPQHF.

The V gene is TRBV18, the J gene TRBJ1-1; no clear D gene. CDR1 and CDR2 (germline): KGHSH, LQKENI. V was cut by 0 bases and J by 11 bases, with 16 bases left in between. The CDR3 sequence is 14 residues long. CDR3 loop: CASSPPLTGEGAFF. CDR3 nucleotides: TGTGCCAGCTCACCACCTCTTACCGGTGAAGGGGCTTTCTTT.

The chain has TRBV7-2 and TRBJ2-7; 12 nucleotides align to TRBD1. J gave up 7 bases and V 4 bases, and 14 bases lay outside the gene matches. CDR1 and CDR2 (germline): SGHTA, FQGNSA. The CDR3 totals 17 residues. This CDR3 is CASSSLLPGQGAGEQYF. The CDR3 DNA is TGTGCCAGCAGCTCCTTACTACCGGGACAGGGGGCAGGGGAGCAGTACTTC.

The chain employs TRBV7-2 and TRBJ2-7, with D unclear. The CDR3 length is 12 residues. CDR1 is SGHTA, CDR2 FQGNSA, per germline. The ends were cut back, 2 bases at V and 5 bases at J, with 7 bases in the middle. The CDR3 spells CASSLRVHEQYF. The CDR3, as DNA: TGTGCCAGCAGCTTAAGGGTGCACGAGCAGTACTTC.

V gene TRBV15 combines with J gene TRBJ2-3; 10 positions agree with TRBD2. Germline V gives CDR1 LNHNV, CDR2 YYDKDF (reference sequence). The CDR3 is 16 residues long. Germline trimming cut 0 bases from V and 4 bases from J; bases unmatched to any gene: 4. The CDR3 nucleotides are TGTGCCACCAGCAGAGATAAGCGGGGGGGCCCAGATACGCAGTATTTT. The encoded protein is CATSRDKRGGPDTQYF.

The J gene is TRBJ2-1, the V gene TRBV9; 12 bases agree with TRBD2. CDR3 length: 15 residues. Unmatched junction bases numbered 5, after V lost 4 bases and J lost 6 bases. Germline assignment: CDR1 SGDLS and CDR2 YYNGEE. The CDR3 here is CASSRPSGRANEQFF. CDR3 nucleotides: TGTGCCAGCAGCAGACCTAGCGGGAGGGCCAATGAGCAGTTCTTC.

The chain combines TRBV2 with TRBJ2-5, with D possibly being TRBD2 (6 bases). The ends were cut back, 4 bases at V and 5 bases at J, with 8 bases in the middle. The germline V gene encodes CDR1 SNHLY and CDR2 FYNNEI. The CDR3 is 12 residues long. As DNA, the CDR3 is TGTGCCAGCAGTGTTCGGGGGGAGACCCAGTACTTC. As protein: CASSVRGETQYF.

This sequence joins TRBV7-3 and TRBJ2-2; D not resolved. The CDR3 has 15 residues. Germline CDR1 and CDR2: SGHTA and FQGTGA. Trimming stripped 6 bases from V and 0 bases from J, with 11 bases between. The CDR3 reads CASRQTVANTGELFF. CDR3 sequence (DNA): TGTGCCAGCAGGCAGACGGTAGCGAACACCGGGGAGCTGTTTTTT.

The CDR3 DNA follows: TGTGCCAGCAGTTTACTCGGACTAGTGGGTGAGCAGTTCTTC. This gives the protein CASSLLGLVGEQFF. This rearrangement joins TRBV28 to TRBJ2-1, with 7 positions matching TRBD2. V dropped 2 bases and J dropped 9; count of bases not matched to a gene: 7. Per germline, CDR1 MDHEN and CDR2 SYDVKM. The CDR3 sequence is 14 residues long.